This TCR beta chain was recorded in a study of CXCR3-negative and CXCR3-positive naive CD8 T cells. The authors made the TRB cDNA libraries by 5' RACE using UMI labels. TCRdb re-called the 5' RACE reads and catalogs CDR3 proteins one per entry, DNA excluded. Recorded for this sample: about 45,000 distinct CDR3 sequences. The CDR3 contains 15 residues. CDR1 is SSHAT and CDR2 is FNYEAQ in the germline V gene (reference sequence). The TCR originated in a human donor in good health. Some clones in this sample may be carry-over from other donors' samples. The chain links TRBV7-7 to TRBJ1-1; TCRdb designates TRBD1, a call that cannot be tested without DNA. The sequenced material came from naive CXCR3- CD8+ T cells from blood. Regarding subset: CD45RO-CCR7+CD27+CD95- naive CD8+ T cells lacking CXCR3 (TNR3-). This chain's CDR3 is CASSPWTGRETEAFF.